A selection of T cell receptor beta chains follows, all from one sample in a study of cytomegalovirus exposure and HLA in healthy donors. Profiling relied on immunoSEQ multiplex PCR, and the TCRdb table lists in-frame clones only, not all of them. The table lists approximately 140,000 clones, approximately 80% of them singletons. Specimen: PBMCs. The receptors were sampled from a male donor in good health and CMV-seronegative. The CDR3 runs from the conserved cysteine through the conserved F or W. The order of the fields is J gene, clone size, D gene, V gene, CDR3 DNA, CDR3 protein. A D gene is named only where the DNA matches it firmly. The listing skips clone size in some rows; elsewhere it reads once, few, many or a size class.

J: TRBJ2-7; size: NA; D: NA; V: TRBV7-8; DNA: TGTGCCAGCAGCTTAGATCAGGCCCGGGAGCAGTACTTC; CDR3: CASSLDQAREQYF
J: TRBJ1-1; size: few; D: NA; V: TRBV7-6; DNA: TGTGCCAGCAGCCTTTTCGCAGGCACTGAAGCTTTCTTT; CDR3: CASSLFAGTEAFF
J: TRBJ2-1; size: NA; D: TRBD2; V: TRBV7-6; DNA: TGTGCCAGCAGCTTGAGCAGGGCGGGGGGGTCCGATGAGCAGTTCTTC; CDR3: CASSLSRAGGSDEQFF
J: TRBJ2-5; size: NA; D: NA; V: TRBV7-9; DNA: TGTGCCAGCAGCTTAGGGAGGGCCCAAGAGACCCAGTACTTC; CDR3: CASSLGRAQETQYF
J: TRBJ2-2; size: NA; D: NA; V: TRBV18; DNA: TGTGCCAGCTCACCCCGGGTCAACACCGGGGAGCTGTTTTTT; CDR3: CASSPRVNTGELFF
J: TRBJ2-1; size: few; D: NA; V: TRBV7-9; DNA: TGTGCCAGCAGCCCGTCCGGTTGGGAGCAGTTCTTC; CDR3: CASSPSGWEQFF
J: TRBJ1-2; size: NA; D: NA; V: TRBV19; DNA: TGTGCCAGTAGTATTCAAGAGTACTATGGCTACACCTTC; CDR3: CASSIQEYYGYTF
J: TRBJ1-5; size: NA; D: NA; V: TRBV19; DNA: TGTGCCAGTAGTCAGGAGGTCGGCAATCAGCCCCAGCATTTT; CDR3: CASSQEVGNQPQHF
J: TRBJ2-1; size: few; D: NA; V: TRBV6-9; DNA: TGTGCCAGCAGGGCGGGCGGGGGCCACTCCTACAATGAGCAGTTCTTC; CDR3: CASRAGGGHSYNEQFF
J: TRBJ1-2; size: NA; D: TRBD1; V: TRBV19; DNA: TGTGCCAGTAGTACAACAGGGGGCGTCGATGGCTACACCTTC; CDR3: CASSTTGGVDGYTF
J: TRBJ1-2; size: NA; D: TRBD1; V: TRBV6-5; DNA: TGTGCCAGTCGACTAGGGGGCGGTGATCGCTACACCTTC; CDR3: CASRLGGGDRYTF
J: TRBJ1-1; size: NA; D: TRBD1; V: TRBV6-5; DNA: TGTGCCAGCACCCTTACAGGGGAGGCGAACACTGAAGCTTTCTTT; CDR3: CASTLTGEANTEAFF
J: TRBJ1-2; size: NA; D: NA; V: TRBV18; DNA: TGTGCCAGCTCACCCAGGGAAAATCCCTTCAACTATGGCTACACCTTC; CDR3: CASSPRENPFNYGYTF
J: TRBJ2-7; size: NA; D: TRBD1; V: TRBV7-9; DNA: TGTGCCAGCAGCCCAACGCGTCTACAGGGGGCTGCGTCCTACGAGCAGTACTTC; CDR3: CASSPTRLQGAASYEQYF
J: TRBJ2-3; size: few; D: TRBD1; V: TRBV5-1; DNA: TGCGCCAGCAGCTTGTTATCAGTGGGGGACAGGGGCTTTGGCACAGATACGCAGTATTTT; CDR3: CASSLLSVGDRGFGTDTQYF
J: TRBJ2-1; size: NA; D: TRBD2; V: TRBV28; DNA: TGTGCCAGCAGTTTATCGGCTAGCGGGGGGGTATCATCCTACAATGAGCAGTTCTTC; CDR3: CASSLSASGGVSSYNEQFF
J: TRBJ1-1; size: NA; D: NA; V: TRBV6-5; DNA: TGTGCCAGCAGTTACACGGGCTGGGAGGACACTGAAGCTTTCTTT; CDR3: CASSYTGWEDTEAFF
J: TRBJ1-1; size: NA; D: NA; V: TRBV18; DNA: TGTGCCAGCTCACCAAGGGGGAACACTGAAGCTTTCTTT; CDR3: CASSPRGNTEAFF
J: TRBJ1-5; size: NA; D: TRBD1; V: TRBV7-8; DNA: TGTGCCAGCAGCTGGGACAGGCATCAGCCCCAGCATTTT; CDR3: CASSWDRHQPQHF
J: TRBJ1-6; size: NA; D: TRBD1; V: TRBV2; DNA: TGTGCCAGCAGTTCCGGGACAGCCCCACACTTT; CDR3: CASSSGTAPHF
J: TRBJ2-1; size: few; D: TRBD2; V: TRBV4-2; DNA: TGTGCCAGCAGCCAGCTCAGCGGGACGAGCTCCTACAATGAGCAGTTCTTC; CDR3: CASSQLSGTSSYNEQFF